This TCR beta chain was captured in a study of cytomegalovirus exposure and HLA in healthy donors. From germline, CDR1 is SGHTA and CDR2 FQGTGA. J lost 5 bases, V lost 4 bases, and 3 bases had no gene match. The CDR3 length is 13 residues. As regards this clone: What it binds is not known.

Study-wide results and caveats: Presence/absence results assume similar sequencing depth per donor, which may not hold.

It was with 60 Vbeta and 13 Jbeta primers that the PCR ran. Measured with immunoSEQ multiplex PCR; TCRdb has only the in-frame clones, and not every one. Here the sample spans over 150,000 clones, 80% to 90% being singletons. The receptor comes from a male donor in good health and CMV-seronegative. Sequencing used PBMCs. V and J are TRBV7-3 and TRBJ2-7, with 9 bases matching TRBD1. CDR3 protein: CASSSDRGNEQYF. The CDR3 coding sequence is TGTGCCAGCAGCTCCGACAGGGGGAACGAGCAGTACTTC.